The 8 T cell receptor beta chains listed next were all sequenced from one sample in a study of blood T cell repertoires in COVID-19. Some clones are missing from TCRdb's copy, which holds only in-frame ones; the method was immunoSEQ multiplex PCR. Among tens of thousands of clones, more than 75% were seen once, and the ten largest hold 15% to 20%. The specimen was peripheral blood. The receptors here all came from a man aged 40-55 years with COVID-19, enrolled during active disease.

The chain has TRBV5-1 and TRBJ2-7, with D uncertain. Germline V lookup: CDR1 SGHRS, CDR2 YFSETQ. CDR3 length equals 17 residues. Trimming took off 0 bases at V and 0 bases at J, with 16 bases between the two ends. The CDR3: CASSLDSFLNSSYEQYF. The DNA for the CDR3 is TGCGCCAGCAGCTTGGACTCCTTCTTGAATAGCTCCTACGAGCAGTACTTC.

The CDR3 loop reads CASSYGQHTGELFF. Written as DNA, the CDR3 is TGTGCCAGTAGTTACGGACAGCACACCGGGGAGCTGTTTTTT. The rearrangement joins TRBV19 to TRBJ2-2; D possibly corresponds to TRBD1 (6 bases). The CDR3 runs to 14 residues. CDR1 and CDR2 from the germline V gene are LNHDA and SQIVND (reference sequence). V was shortened by 5 bases and J by 3 bases, with 10 bases between the two germline ends. The full variable domain, in which reference TRBV19 and TRBJ2-2 provide the parts outside the CDR3, is DGGITQSPKYLFRKEGQNVTLSCEQNLNHDAMYWYRQDPGQGLRLIYYSQIVNDFQKGDIAEGYSVSREKKESFPLTVTSAQKNPTAFYLCASSYGQHTGELFFGEGSRLTVL.

The rearrangement joins TRBV6-6 to TRBJ2-4, with D maybe TRBD1 (5 bases). The CDR3 has 14 amino acids. Trimming pared 4 bases from V and 7 bases from J, leaving 14 bases between. CDR1 MNHNY and CDR2 SVGAGI come from the germline V gene (reference sequence). The CDR3 sequence is CASSSSTPGNIQYF. For the CDR3, the DNA is TGTGCCAGCAGTTCATCCACTCCAGGGAACATTCAGTACTTC.

V is TRBV7-2 and J is TRBJ2-3, with TRBD2 identical over 9 bases. The length of the CDR3 is 16 residues. Germline V lookup: CDR1 SGHTA, CDR2 FQGNSA. Germline trimming cut 4 bases from V and 1 base from J; bases unmatched to any gene: 6. The CDR3 DNA reads as TGTGCCAGCAGCTCTTCTAGCGGGGCTCGCACAGATACGCAGTATTTT. Residues: CASSSSSGARTDTQYF.

The rearrangement links TRBV2 to TRBJ1-6; D perhaps matches TRBD1 (5 bases). The CDR3 contains 15 residues. Trimming cost V 3 bases and J 9 bases, with 15 bases left between them. The germline gives CDR1 SNHLY, CDR2 FYNNEI. The CDR3 nucleotides read TGTGCCAGCAGTGAGGTAGACAGCGCTAGTTCACCCCTCCACTTT. Residues: CASSEVDSASSPLHF. The full variable domain, its missing parts supplied by reference TRBV2 and TRBJ1-6, is EPEVTQTPSHQVTQMGQEVILRCVPISNHLYFYWYRQILGQKVEFLVSFYNNEISEKSEIFDDQFSVERPDGSNFTLKIRSTKLEDSAMYFCASSEVDSASSPLHFGNGTRLTVT.

J is TRBJ1-1 and V is TRBV7-2; no definite D call. The CDR3 runs 14 residues. V dropped 5 bases and J dropped 4 bases, with 14 bases sitting between them. Germline-derived CDR1 and CDR2 are SGHTA and FQGNSA. CDR3 protein: CASSRAGGFTEAFF. The CDR3 nucleotides are TGTGCCAGCAGCAGGGCTGGAGGATTCACTGAAGCTTTCTTT.

This clone turned up a few times. The rearrangement joins TRBV7-9 to TRBJ1-2; 8 nucleotides agree with TRBD1. This CDR3 is built from 15 residues. Trimming took 8 bases from V and 3 from J; bases not matched to a gene: 11. Germline V CDR1 and CDR2: SEHNR, FQNEAQ (reference sequence). The CDR3 region is CASDLGGQGDYGYTF. The CDR3 DNA sequence: TGTGCCAGCGATTTGGGCGGACAGGGAGACTATGGCTACACCTTC. Using reference TRBV7-9 and TRBJ1-2 for the parts outside the CDR3, the full variable domain is DTGVSQNPRHKITKRGQNVTFRCDPISEHNRLYWYRQTLGQGPEFLTYFQNEAQLEKSRLLSDRFSAERPKGSFSTLEIQRTEQGDSAMYLCASDLGGQGDYGYTFGSGTRLTVV.

The chain couples TRBV5-1 to TRBJ2-3, with D perhaps matching TRBD2 (7 bases). The CDR3 loop spans 16 amino acids. Trimming shortened V by 0 bases and J by 2 bases, and 13 bases separated the two germline ends. Per germline, CDR1 SGHRS and CDR2 YFSETQ. The CDR3: CASSLVRGGLTDTQYF. Written as DNA, the CDR3 is TGCGCCAGCAGCTTGGTTAGGGGGGGCCTCACAGATACGCAGTATTTT.